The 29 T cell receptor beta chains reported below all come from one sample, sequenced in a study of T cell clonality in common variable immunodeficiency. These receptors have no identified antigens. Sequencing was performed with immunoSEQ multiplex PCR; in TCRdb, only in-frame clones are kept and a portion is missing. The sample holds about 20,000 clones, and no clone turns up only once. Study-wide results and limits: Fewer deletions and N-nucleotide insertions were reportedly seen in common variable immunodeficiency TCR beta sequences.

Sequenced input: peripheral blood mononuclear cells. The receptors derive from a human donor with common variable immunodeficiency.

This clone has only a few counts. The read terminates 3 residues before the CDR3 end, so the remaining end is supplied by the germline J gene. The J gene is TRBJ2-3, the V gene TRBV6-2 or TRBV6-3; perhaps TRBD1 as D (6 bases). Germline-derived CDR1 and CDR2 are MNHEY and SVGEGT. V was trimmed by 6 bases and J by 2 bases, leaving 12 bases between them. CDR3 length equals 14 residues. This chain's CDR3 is CASRLTGLTDTQYF. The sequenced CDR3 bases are TGTGCCAGCAGGCTGACAGGACTCACAGATACG.

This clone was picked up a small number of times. The CDR3 region is CASSPGGADTGELFF. The part of the CDR3 DNA that was read is TGTGCCAGCTCACCAGGGGGCGCCGACACCGGGGAG. The chain uses TRBV18 and TRBJ2-2, with D perhaps TRBD1 (6 bases). The read stops 3 residues short of the end of the CDR3; the missing end is completed from the germline J gene. The CDR3 consists of 15 residues. Trimming shortened V by 2 bases and J by 3 bases, and 10 bases separated the two germline ends. In germline, CDR1 is KGHSH, CDR2 LQKENI.

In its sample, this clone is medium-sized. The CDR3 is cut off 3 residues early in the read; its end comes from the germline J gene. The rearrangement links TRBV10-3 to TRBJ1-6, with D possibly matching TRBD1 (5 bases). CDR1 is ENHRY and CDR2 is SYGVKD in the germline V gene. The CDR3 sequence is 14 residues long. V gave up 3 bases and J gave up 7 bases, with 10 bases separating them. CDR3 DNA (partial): TGTGCCATCAGTGACCGGACACAAAATTCACCC. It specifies CAISDRTQNSP. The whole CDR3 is CAISDRTQNSPLHF.

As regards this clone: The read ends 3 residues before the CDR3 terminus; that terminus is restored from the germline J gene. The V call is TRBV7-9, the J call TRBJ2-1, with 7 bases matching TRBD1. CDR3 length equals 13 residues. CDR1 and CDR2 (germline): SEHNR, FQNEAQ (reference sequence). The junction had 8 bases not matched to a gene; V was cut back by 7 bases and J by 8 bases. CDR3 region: CASKGASRDEQFF. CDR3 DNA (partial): TGTGCCAGCAAGGGGGCTAGCAGGGATGAG.

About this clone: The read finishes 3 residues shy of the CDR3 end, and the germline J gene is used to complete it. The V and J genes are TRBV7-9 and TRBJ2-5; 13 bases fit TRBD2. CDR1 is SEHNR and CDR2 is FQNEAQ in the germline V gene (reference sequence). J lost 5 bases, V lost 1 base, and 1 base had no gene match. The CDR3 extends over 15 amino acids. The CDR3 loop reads CASSLGTSGSETQYF. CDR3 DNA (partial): TGTGCCAGCAGCTTAGGGACTAGCGGGAGCGAGACC.

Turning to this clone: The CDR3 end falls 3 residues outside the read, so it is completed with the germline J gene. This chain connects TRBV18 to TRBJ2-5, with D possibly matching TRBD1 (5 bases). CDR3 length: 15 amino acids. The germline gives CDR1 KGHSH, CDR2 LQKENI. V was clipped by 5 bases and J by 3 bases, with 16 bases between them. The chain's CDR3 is CASSDSSRHKETQYF. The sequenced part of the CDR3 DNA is TGTGCCAGCTCAGACAGCTCGCGGCATAAAGAGACC.

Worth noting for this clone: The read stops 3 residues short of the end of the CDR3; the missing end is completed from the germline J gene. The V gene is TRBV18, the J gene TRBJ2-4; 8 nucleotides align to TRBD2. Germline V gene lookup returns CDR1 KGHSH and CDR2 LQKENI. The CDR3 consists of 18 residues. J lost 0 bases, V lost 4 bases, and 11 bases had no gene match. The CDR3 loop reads CASSQVTSARGAKNIQYF. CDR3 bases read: TGTGCCAGCTCACAGGTGACTAGCGCCCGGGGAGCCAAAAACATT.

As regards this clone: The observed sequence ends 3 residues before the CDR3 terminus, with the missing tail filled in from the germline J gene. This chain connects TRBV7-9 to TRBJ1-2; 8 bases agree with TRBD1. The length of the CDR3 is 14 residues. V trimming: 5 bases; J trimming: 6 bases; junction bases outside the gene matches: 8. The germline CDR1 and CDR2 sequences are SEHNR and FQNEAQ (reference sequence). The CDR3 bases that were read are TGTGCCAGCAGCAGAATTCAGGGGGCGGATGGC. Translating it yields CASSRIQGADG. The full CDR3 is CASSRIQGADGYTF.

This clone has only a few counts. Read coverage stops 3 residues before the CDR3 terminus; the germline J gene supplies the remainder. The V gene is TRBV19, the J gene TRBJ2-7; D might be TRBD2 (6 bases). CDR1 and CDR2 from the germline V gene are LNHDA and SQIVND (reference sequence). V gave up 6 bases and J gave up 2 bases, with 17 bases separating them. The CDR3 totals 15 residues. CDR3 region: CASSPIGGETYEQYF. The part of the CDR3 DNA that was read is TGTGCCAGTAGCCCTATAGGCGGGGAAACCTACGAG. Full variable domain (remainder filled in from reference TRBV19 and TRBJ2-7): DGGITQSPKYLFRKEGQNVTLSCEQNLNHDAMYWYRQDPGQGLRLIYYSQIVNDFQKGDIAEGYSVSREKKESFPLTVTSAQKNPTAFYLCASSPIGGETYEQYFGPGTRLTVT.

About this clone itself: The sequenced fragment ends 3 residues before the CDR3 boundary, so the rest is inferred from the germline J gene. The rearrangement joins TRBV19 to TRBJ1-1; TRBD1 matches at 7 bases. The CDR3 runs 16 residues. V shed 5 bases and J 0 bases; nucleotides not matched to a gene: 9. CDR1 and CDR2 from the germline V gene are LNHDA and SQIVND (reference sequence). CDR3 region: CASSSEGDSLNTEAFF. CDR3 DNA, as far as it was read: TGTGCCAGTAGTTCTGAAGGGGACAGTTTGAACACTGAA.

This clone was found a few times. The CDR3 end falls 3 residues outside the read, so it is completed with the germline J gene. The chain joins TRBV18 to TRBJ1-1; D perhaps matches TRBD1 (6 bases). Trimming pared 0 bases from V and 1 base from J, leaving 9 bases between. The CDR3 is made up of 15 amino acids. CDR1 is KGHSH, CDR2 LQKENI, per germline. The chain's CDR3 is CASSPPTGPNTEAFF. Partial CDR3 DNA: TGTGCCAGCTCACCACCAACAGGGCCGAACACTGAA.

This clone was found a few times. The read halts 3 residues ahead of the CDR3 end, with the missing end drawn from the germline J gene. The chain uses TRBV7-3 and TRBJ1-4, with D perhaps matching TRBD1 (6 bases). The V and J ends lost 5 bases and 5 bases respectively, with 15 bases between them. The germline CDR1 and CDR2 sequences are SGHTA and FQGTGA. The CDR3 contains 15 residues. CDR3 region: CASSREGGANEKLFF. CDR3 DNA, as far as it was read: TGTGCCAGCAGCCGCGAGGGGGGGGCGAATGAAAAA.

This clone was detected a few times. Incomplete CDR3 DNA: TGTGCCAGCTCAGCGGACAGGGGC. This encodes CASSADRG. The whole CDR3 is CASSADRGYTF. The gene calls are TRBV18 and TRBJ1-2, with 7 bases aligning to TRBD1. The sequence runs out 3 residues before the end of the CDR3; the remainder is reconstructed from the germline J gene. Germline-derived CDR1 and CDR2 are KGHSH and LQKENI. The length of the CDR3 is 11 residues.

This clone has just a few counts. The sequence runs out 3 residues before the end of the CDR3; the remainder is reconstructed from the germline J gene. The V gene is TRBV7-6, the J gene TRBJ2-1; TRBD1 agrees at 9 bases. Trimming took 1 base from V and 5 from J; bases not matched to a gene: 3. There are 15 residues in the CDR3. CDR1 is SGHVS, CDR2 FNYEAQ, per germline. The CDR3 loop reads CASSLEGQGNNEQFF. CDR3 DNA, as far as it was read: TGTGCCAGCAGCTTAGAGGGACAGGGTAACAATGAG.

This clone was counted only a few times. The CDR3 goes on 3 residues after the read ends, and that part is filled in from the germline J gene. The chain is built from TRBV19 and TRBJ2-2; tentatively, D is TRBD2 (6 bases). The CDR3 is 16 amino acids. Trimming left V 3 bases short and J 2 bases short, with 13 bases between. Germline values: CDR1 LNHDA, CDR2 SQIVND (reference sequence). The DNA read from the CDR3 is TGTGCCAGTAGTATCGTCGGCGGGGTTAACACCGGGGAG. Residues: CASSIVGGVNTGE. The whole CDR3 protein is CASSIVGGVNTGELFF.

The covered CDR3 bases are TGTGCCTCTCGTGAGGTCCACGAG. This gives the protein CASREVHE. The CDR3 reads in full as CASREVHEQYF. This chain joins TRBV30 and TRBJ2-7; D unresolved. The CDR3 end is not reached by the read, which stops 3 residues before it; the germline J gene fills it in. V was pared by 7 bases and J by 5 bases, with 12 bases between. CDR1 is GTSNPN and CDR2 is SVGIG in the germline V gene (reference sequence). The CDR3 totals 11 residues.

The part of the CDR3 DNA that was read is TGTGCCAGCAGTTACGCCGGGACAGGCTCCTACAATGAG. This codes for CASSYAGTGSYNE. The whole CDR3 protein is CASSYAGTGSYNEQFF. This rearrangement joins TRBV6-2 or TRBV6-3 to TRBJ2-1, with 8 bases that match TRBD1. The read stops 3 residues short of the end of the CDR3; the missing end is completed from the germline J gene. The germline gives CDR1 MNHEY, CDR2 SVGEGT. V lost 2 bases, J lost 0 bases, and 3 bases stayed unmatched. The CDR3 is made up of 16 amino acids.

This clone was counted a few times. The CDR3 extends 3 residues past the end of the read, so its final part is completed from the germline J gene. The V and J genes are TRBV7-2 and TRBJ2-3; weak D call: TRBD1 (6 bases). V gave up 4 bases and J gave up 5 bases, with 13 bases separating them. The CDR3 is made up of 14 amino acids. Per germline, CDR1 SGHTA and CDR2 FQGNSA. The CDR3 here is CASSWDTSVDTQYF. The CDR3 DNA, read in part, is TGTGCCAGCAGCTGGGACACATCCGTAGATACG.

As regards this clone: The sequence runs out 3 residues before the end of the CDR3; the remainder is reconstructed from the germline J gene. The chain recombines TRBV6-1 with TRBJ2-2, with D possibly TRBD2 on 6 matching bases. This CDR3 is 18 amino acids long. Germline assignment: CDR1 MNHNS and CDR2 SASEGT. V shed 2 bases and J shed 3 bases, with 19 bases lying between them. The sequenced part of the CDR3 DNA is TGTGCCAGCAGTGAATCTTGGGGGGTAGGGATATACACCGGGGAG. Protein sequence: CASSESWGVGIYTGE. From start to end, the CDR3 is CASSESWGVGIYTGELFF.

Partial CDR3 DNA: TGTGCCAGCAGCTTAGGGACAGATGGC. Translated: CASSLGTDG. The entire CDR3 protein reads CASSLGTDGYTF. The rearrangement links TRBV7-2 to TRBJ1-2; possibly TRBD1 for D (6 bases). The observed sequence ends 3 residues before the CDR3 terminus, with the missing tail filled in from the germline J gene. The CDR3 runs 12 residues. CDR1 and CDR2 from the germline V gene are SGHTA and FQGNSA. Deletions cut 1 base from V and 6 bases from J, with 6 bases between.

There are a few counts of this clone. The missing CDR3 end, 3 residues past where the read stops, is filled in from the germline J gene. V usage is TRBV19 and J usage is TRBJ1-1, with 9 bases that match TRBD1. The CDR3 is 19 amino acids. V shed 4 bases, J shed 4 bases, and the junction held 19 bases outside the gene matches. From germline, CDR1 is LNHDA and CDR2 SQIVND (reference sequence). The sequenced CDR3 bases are TGTGCCAGTAGTACCCTCCTTTCCGGGACAGGGACTTTGGGCACTGAA. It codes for CASSTLLSGTGTLGTE. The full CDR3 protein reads CASSTLLSGTGTLGTEAFF. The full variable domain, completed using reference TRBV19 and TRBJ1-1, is DGGITQSPKYLFRKEGQNVTLSCEQNLNHDAMYWYRQDPGQGLRLIYYSQIVNDFQKGDIAEGYSVSREKKESFPLTVTSAQKNPTAFYLCASSTLLSGTGTLGTEAFFGQGTRLTVV.

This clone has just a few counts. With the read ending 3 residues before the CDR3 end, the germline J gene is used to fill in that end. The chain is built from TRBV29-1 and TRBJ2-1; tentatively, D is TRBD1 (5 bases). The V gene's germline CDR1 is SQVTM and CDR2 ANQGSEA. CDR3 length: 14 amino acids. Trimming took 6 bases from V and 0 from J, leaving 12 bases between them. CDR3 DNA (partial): TGCAGCGTCCTAGGGCAGGGCTCCTACAATGAG. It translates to CSVLGQGSYNE. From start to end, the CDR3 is CSVLGQGSYNEQFF.

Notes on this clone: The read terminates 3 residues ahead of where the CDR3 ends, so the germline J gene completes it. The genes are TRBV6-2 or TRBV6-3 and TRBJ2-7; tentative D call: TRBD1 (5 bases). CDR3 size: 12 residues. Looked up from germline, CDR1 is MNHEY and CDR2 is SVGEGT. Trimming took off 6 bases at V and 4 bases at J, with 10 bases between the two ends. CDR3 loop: CASSIQGYEQYF. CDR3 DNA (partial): TGTGCCAGCAGCATCCAGGGTTACGAG.

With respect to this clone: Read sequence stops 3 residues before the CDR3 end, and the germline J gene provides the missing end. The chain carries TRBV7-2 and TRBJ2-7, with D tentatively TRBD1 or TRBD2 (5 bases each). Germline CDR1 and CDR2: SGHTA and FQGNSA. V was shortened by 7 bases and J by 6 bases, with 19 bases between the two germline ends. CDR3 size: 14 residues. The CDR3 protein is CASTRRGEGSEQYF. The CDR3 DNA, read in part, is TGTGCCAGCACCCGAAGGGGTGAGGGAAGCGAG.

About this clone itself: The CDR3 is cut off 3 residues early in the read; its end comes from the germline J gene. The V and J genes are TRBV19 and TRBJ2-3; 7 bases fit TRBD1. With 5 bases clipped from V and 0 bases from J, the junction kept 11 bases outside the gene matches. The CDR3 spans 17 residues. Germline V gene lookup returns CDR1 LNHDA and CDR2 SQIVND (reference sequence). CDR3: CASSPTNRGTSTDTQYF. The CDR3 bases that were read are TGTGCCAGTAGTCCTACTAACAGGGGAACTAGCACAGATACG.

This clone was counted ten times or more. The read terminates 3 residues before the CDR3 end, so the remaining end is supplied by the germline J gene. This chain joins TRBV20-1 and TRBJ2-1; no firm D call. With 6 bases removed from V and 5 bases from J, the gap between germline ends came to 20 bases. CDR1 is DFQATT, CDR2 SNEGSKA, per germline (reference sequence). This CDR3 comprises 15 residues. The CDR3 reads CSAPPAAEKNNEQFF. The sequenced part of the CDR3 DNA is TGCAGTGCCCCACCGGCGGCTGAGAAAAACAATGAG.

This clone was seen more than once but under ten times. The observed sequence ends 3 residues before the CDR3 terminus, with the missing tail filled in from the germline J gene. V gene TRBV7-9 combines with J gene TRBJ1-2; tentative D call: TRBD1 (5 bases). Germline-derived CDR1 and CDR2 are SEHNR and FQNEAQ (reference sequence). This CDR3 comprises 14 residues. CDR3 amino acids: CASSLYAGPGRYTF. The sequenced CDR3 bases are TGTGCCAGCAGCTTATATGCAGGTCCAGGGCGC.

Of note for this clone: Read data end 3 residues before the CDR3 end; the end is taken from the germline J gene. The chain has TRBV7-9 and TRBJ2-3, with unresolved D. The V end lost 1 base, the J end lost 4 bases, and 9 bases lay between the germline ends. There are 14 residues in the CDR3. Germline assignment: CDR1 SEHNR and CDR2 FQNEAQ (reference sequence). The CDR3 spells CASSLGSQADTQYF. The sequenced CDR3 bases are TGTGCCAGCAGCTTAGGATCCCAGGCAGATACG.

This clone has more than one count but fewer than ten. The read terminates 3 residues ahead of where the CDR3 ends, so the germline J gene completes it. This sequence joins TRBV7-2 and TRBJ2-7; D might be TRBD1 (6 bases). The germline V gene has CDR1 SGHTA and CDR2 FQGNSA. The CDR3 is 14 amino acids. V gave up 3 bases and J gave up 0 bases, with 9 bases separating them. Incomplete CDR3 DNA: TGTGCCAGCAGCTTGTGGGGGCCCTCCTACGAG. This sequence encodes CASSLWGPSYE. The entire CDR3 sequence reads CASSLWGPSYEQYF.